This TCR beta chain was captured in a study of patients and donors after allogeneic stem cell transplantation. One entry per CDR3 protein results from TCRdb running MiXCR on the RT-PCR reads. The sample lists about 230,000 distinct CDR3 sequences; 12% to 15% were seen once. The ends were cut back, 2 bases at V and 7 bases at J, with 20 bases in the middle. This CDR3 is built from 16 residues. In this sample, this clonotype turned up many times. This chain joins TRBV12-3 or TRBV12-4 and TRBJ1-2; D might be TRBD1 (5 bases). The receptor's source is a human donor who was either an allogeneic HSCT recipient or a stem cell or donor lymphocyte infusion donor (not recorded which). It is not recorded whose cells these are; they may come from a transplant donor. Source material: blood, either unsorted or a sorted T cell fraction (not recorded which). CDR3 in DNA: TGTGCCAGCAGTTTAAGGGCCGGACGGACAATTCGTGGCTACACCTTC. Its protein product is CASSLRAGRTIRGYTF.